The T cell receptor beta chain under discussion was sequenced for a study of T cell responses to AZD1222 COVID-19 vaccine. Looking at the study overall: Timing groups of about 4 and about 12 weeks for second doses were pooled.

The CDR3 is made up of 14 amino acids. Germline V CDR1 and CDR2: SGHRS, YFSETQ. Trimming cost V 4 bases and J 8 bases, with 18 bases left between them. Repertoires were generated with immunoSEQ multiplex PCR, while TCRdb's copy carries only in-frame clones and drops some. This table holds under 150,000 clones, 88% found once. This receptor was taken from an adult in good health. The chain recombines TRBV5-1 with TRBJ1-1, with D possibly being TRBD1 (6 bases). The sample in question was peripheral blood, obtained on day 0 of AZD1222 vaccination. In nucleotides, the CDR3 is TGCGCCAGCAGCGCGGGGACACAATGGCTCGAAGCTTTCTTT. Its translation: CASSAGTQWLEAFF.